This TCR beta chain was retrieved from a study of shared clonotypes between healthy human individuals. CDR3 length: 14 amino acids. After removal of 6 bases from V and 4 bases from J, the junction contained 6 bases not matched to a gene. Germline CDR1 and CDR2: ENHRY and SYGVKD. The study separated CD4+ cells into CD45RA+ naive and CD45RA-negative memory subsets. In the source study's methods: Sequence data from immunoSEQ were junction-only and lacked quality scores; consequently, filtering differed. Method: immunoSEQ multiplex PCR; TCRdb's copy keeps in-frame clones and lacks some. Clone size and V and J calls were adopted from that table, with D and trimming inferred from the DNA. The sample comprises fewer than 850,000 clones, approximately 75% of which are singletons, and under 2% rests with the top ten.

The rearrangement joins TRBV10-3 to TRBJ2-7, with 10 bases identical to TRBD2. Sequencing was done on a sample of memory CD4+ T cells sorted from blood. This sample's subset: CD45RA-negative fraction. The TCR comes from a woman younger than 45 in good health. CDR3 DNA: TGTGCCATCAGGGGGACTAGCGATGGGTACGAGCAGTACTTC. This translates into CAIRGTSDGYEQYF.